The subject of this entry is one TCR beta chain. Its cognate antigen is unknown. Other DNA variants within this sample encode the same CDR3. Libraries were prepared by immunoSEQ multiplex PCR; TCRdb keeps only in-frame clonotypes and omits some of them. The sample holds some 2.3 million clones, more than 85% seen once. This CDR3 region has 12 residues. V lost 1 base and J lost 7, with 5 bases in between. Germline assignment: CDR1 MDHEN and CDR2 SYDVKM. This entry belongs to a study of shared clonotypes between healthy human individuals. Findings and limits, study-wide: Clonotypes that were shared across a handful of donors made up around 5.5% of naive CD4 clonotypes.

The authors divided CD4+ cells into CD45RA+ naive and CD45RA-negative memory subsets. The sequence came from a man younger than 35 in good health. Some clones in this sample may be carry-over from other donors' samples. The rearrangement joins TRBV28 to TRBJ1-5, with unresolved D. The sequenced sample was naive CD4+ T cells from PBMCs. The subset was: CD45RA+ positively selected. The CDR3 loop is CASSLLGQPQHF. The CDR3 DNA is TGTGCCAGCAGTTTATTGGGGCAGCCCCAGCATTTT.